Presented here are 20 T cell receptor beta chains from one specimen sequenced in a study of cytomegalovirus exposure and HLA in healthy donors. The PCR made use of 60 Vbeta and 13 Jbeta primers. This table comes from immunoSEQ multiplex PCR, and its TCRdb copy is limited to in-frame clones, with some not included. The data hold about 160,000 clones, with around 77% observed a single time. The sample comprised PBMCs. The receptors shown here come from a man aged 25 to 40 in good health and CMV-seropositive.

The chain carries TRBV5-1 and TRBJ2-1; 12 positions agree with TRBD2. The CDR3 covers 16 residues. The trim removed 0 bases at V and 8 bases at J, leaving 6 bases unmatched. The V gene's germline CDR1 is SGHRS and CDR2 YFSETQ. The CDR3 bases are TGCGCCAGCAGCTTGGGACTAGCGGGGGCTTTCGATGAGCAGTTCTTC. Translating gives CASSLGLAGAFDEQFF.

This clone has just a few counts. This sample also contains other DNA sequences that code for the same CDR3. This chain links TRBV28 with TRBJ1-3, with a possible D match to TRBD1 (6 bases). V lost 6 bases and J lost 0, with 12 bases in between. CDR3 length: 15 residues. Germline CDR1 and CDR2: MDHEN and SYDVKM. CDR3 in DNA: TGTGCCAGCAGATCTACAGGGTTCTCTGGAAACACCATATATTTT. It codes for CASRSTGFSGNTIYF.

The gene calls are TRBV7-9 and TRBJ2-5, with D hard to call. Trimming stripped 7 bases from V and 5 bases from J, with 11 bases between. This CDR3 contains 12 residues. Per germline, CDR1 SEHNR and CDR2 FQNEAQ (reference sequence). Written as DNA, the CDR3 is TGTGCCAGCAAGGAGAGCTCGGAGACCCAGTACTTC. Translation gives CASKESSETQYF.

The V call is TRBV5-1, the J call TRBJ2-3; D gene ambiguous. Trimming took 2 bases from V and 1 from J, leaving 11 bases between them. The CDR3 is made up of 15 amino acids. The germline V gene has CDR1 SGHRS and CDR2 YFSETQ. Here the CDR3 reads CASSFPARGTDTQYF. CDR3 bases: TGCGCCAGCAGCTTCCCTGCCCGGGGCACAGATACGCAGTATTTT.

This chain links TRBV7-9 with TRBJ1-2, with a weak D call TRBD1 (5 bases). Germline CDR1 reads SEHNR; CDR2 reads FQNEAQ (reference sequence). CDR3 size: 14 residues. V gave up 5 bases and J gave up 2 bases, with 12 bases separating them. The CDR3 sequence is CASSSQGANYGYTF. The CDR3 DNA follows: TGTGCCAGCAGCAGCCAGGGTGCGAACTATGGCTACACCTTC. The full variable domain, with the rest looked up from reference TRBV7-9 and TRBJ1-2, is DTGVSQNPRHKITKRGQNVTFRCDPISEHNRLYWYRQTLGQGPEFLTYFQNEAQLEKSRLLSDRFSAERPKGSFSTLEIQRTEQGDSAMYLCASSSQGANYGYTFGSGTRLTVV.

This clone was seen only once. This chain uses TRBV19 with TRBJ1-5, with D tentatively TRBD1 (5 bases). Between the trimmed V and J ends, which lost 10 bases and 7 bases, there was a span of 14 bases. Germline assignment: CDR1 LNHDA and CDR2 SQIVND (reference sequence). The CDR3 runs to 12 residues. Here the CDR3 reads CATQGRQQPQHF. The CDR3 region has the DNA TGTGCCACGCAGGGCCGACAACAGCCCCAGCATTTT. The full variable domain, rest sourced from reference TRBV19 and TRBJ1-5, is DGGITQSPKYLFRKEGQNVTLSCEQNLNHDAMYWYRQDPGQGLRLIYYSQIVNDFQKGDIAEGYSVSREKKESFPLTVTSAQKNPTAFYLCATQGRQQPQHFGDGTRLSIL.

The CDR3 sequence: CAWRPAGGTDTQYF. The CDR3 DNA follows: TGTGCCTGGAGGCCAGCGGGGGGCACAGATACGCAGTATTTT. The genes are TRBV30 and TRBJ2-3, with 8 positions matching TRBD2. This CDR3 spans 14 amino acids. The germline CDR1 and CDR2 sequences are GTSNPN and SVGIG (reference sequence). V lost 3 bases and J lost 1; bases outside the gene matches: 3.

This chain connects TRBV5-6 to TRBJ2-2; no definite D call. V lost 3 bases and J 4 bases, leaving 7 bases between the germline ends. This CDR3 is 13 amino acids long. Per the germline V gene, CDR1 is SGHDT and CDR2 is YYEEEE. The CDR3 nucleotides are TGTGCCAGCAGCTGGAGTGGCACCGGGGAGCTGTTTTTT. It codes for CASSWSGTGELFF.

V is TRBV7-9 and J is TRBJ2-7; D is unclear. The germline V gene encodes CDR1 SEHNR and CDR2 FQNEAQ (reference sequence). CDR3 length: 13 residues. V lost 0 bases and J lost 6, with 9 bases in between. In nucleotides, the CDR3 is TGTGCCAGCAGCTTAGCTCCTGCGTCCGAGCAGTACTTC. Protein: CASSLAPASEQYF.

The V and J genes are TRBV6-6 and TRBJ2-7; 10 bases match TRBD2. The CDR3 covers 15 residues. Germline CDR1 MNHNY, CDR2 SVGAGI (reference sequence). With 5 bases clipped from V and 1 base from J, the junction kept 5 bases outside the gene matches. The CDR3: CASSTSGGASYEQYF. The CDR3, as DNA: TGTGCCAGCAGTACAAGCGGGGGGGCATCCTACGAGCAGTACTTC.

The V gene is TRBV9, the J gene TRBJ2-1, with a tentative D call TRBD2 (7 bases). The V gene lost 6 bases and the J gene lost 2 bases, with 21 bases spanning the gap. CDR3 length: 17 amino acids. CDR1 is SGDLS and CDR2 is YYNGEE in the germline V gene. DNA of the CDR3: TGTGCCAGCACACGTAGCGAGGGGGGGACGACCTACAATGAGCAGTTCTTC. Translation gives CASTRSEGGTTYNEQFF.

The J gene is TRBJ2-1, the V gene TRBV13; 12 nucleotides line up with TRBD1. The CDR3 sequence is 16 residues long. CDR1 is PRHDT, CDR2 FYEKMQ, per germline (reference sequence). Trimming at V came to 2 bases and at J to 7 bases, leaving 6 bases not matched to a gene. CDR3 sequence (DNA): TGTGCCAGCAGCTTACCTCGGGACAGGGGGCTGAATGAGCAGTTCTTC. Translation gives CASSLPRDRGLNEQFF.

V and J are TRBV5-4 and TRBJ2-3; 8 bases are shared with TRBD2. The CDR3 has 14 residues. V gave up 3 bases and J gave up 5 bases; unmatched junction bases: 5. Germline V gene lookup returns CDR1 SGHNT and CDR2 YYREEE (reference sequence). The CDR3 spells CASSSGGAGDTQYF. CDR3 nucleotides: TGTGCCAGCAGCTCCGGGGGGGCCGGAGATACGCAGTATTTT.

The rearrangement links TRBV10-3 to TRBJ2-7; 7 bases agree with TRBD1. The ends lost 3 bases at V and 2 bases at J; junction bases unmatched: 10. CDR1 is ENHRY and CDR2 is SYGVKD in the germline V gene. The CDR3 covers 16 residues. CDR3 residues: CAISDLGQGVPYEQYF. As DNA, the CDR3 is TGTGCCATCAGTGATTTAGGGCAGGGGGTTCCCTACGAGCAGTACTTC.

The chain is built from TRBV25-1 and TRBJ2-1; tentative D call: TRBD2 (6 bases). This CDR3 comprises 15 residues. CDR1 is MGHDK, CDR2 SYGVNS, per germline. Trimming pared 8 bases from V and 0 bases from J, leaving 14 bases between. In DNA form, the CDR3 reads TGTGCCAGCGGGGGACGGGGGAGCTCCTACAATGAGCAGTTCTTC. This sequence encodes CASGGRGSSYNEQFF.

The V call is TRBV6-5, the J call TRBJ1-6; 7 bases line up with TRBD1. The CDR3 totals 15 residues. Losses at the gene ends were 1 base for V and 7 bases for J; bases not matched to a gene: 4. Looked up from germline, CDR1 is MNHEY and CDR2 is SVGAGI. The CDR3 loop is CASSYYDRANSPLHF. The CDR3 nucleotides read TGTGCCAGCAGTTACTACGACAGGGCCAATTCACCCCTCCACTTT.

The chain carries TRBV5-6 and TRBJ1-6, with 8 bases fitting TRBD1. The CDR3 extends over 14 amino acids. CDR1 SGHDT and CDR2 YYEEEE come from the germline V gene. Unmatched junction bases numbered 5, after V lost 2 bases and J lost 10 bases. As DNA, the CDR3 is TGTGCCAGCAGCTTAGGACAGGGTCGGTCACCCCTCCACTTT. Translation gives CASSLGQGRSPLHF.

This clone was counted only a few times. This sequence joins TRBV15 and TRBJ2-2; 9 bases align to TRBD1. The junction had 4 bases not matched to a gene; V was cut back by 3 bases and J by 5 bases. Germline CDR1 and CDR2: LNHNV and YYDKDF (reference sequence). This CDR3 is built from 15 residues. The CDR3 sequence: CATSRGDRETGELFF. Here the CDR3 DNA reads TGTGCCACCAGCAGGGGGGACAGGGAAACCGGGGAGCTGTTTTTT.

V usage is TRBV25-1 and J usage is TRBJ2-3; D might be TRBD2 (6 bases). Trimming removed 1 base at V and 4 bases at J, with 6 bases between. This CDR3 contains 13 residues. Germline V gene lookup returns CDR1 MGHDK and CDR2 SYGVNS. CDR3 coding DNA: TGTGCCAGCAGTGAATCGGGGGCAGATACGCAGTATTTT. Its translation: CASSESGADTQYF.

This CDR3 reads CASSLSWGQIYEQYF. The DNA of the CDR3 is TGCGCCAGCAGCCTCTCCTGGGGACAGATCTACGAGCAGTACTTC. V and J are TRBV5-1 and TRBJ2-7, with 7 bases lining up with TRBD1. V dropped 4 bases and J dropped 3; count of bases not matched to a gene: 10. The CDR3 covers 15 residues. CDR1 is SGHRS and CDR2 is YFSETQ in the germline V gene.